Listed below are T cell receptor beta chains from one sample, sequenced in a study of T-cell memory formation after mild COVID-19. MiXCR was run by TCRdb on the 5' RACE reads, yielding one entry per CDR3 protein. The sample shows about 340,000 distinct CDR3 sequences, 15% to 20% of them seen only once. The specimen sequenced was PBMCs or a T cell subset sorted from them (not recorded which). The receptors here all came from a man between 18 and 35 years old who had mild COVID-19 (a few samples of this study predate the infection). Cell type and time point are not known. Each CDR3 is given with its conserved first and last residue. Fields, in order: D gene, J gene, clone size, V gene, CDR3 protein, CDR3 DNA. The D gene is left open where the match is weak. Size tells how often a clone was seen (once, few, many) or the class of an expanded clone, and some rows leave it out.

-,TRBJ1-2,-,TRBV4-2,CASSQDDRNNYGYTF,TGTGCCAGCAGCCAAGACGACAGGAATAACTATGGCTACACCTTC
-,TRBJ2-3,few,TRBV30,CASSKGTDTQYF,TGTGCCTCGAGCAAGGGCACAGATACGCAGTATTTT
-,TRBJ2-7,-,TRBV7-9,CASSYPGSYEQYF,TGTGCCAGCAGTTACCCGGGGTCCTACGAGCAGTACTTC
-,TRBJ1-5,-,TRBV19,CASGPTVYSNQPQHF,TGTGCCAGTGGCCCGACCGTCTATAGCAATCAGCCCCAGCATTTT
-,TRBJ1-2,-,TRBV6-5,CASTPRVGDGYTF,TGTGCCAGCACCCCGCGGGTAGGAGATGGCTACACCTTC
-,TRBJ1-3,-,TRBV9,CASTPGGAGNTIYF,TGTGCCAGCACCCCTGGGGGTGCTGGAAACACCATATATTTT
TRBD1,TRBJ1-5,few,TRBV5-6,CASSLEGGGQPQHF,TGTGCCAGCAGCTTGGAAGGAGGGGGCCAGCCCCAGCATTTT
-,TRBJ2-2,few,TRBV11-3,CASSLVWTGELFF,TGTGCCAGCAGCTTAGTGTGGACCGGGGAGCTGTTTTTT
-,TRBJ1-1,-,TRBV5-1,CASSLDRVGEAFF,TGCGCCAGCAGCTTGGACAGGGTCGGTGAAGCTTTCTTT
-,TRBJ2-1,-,TRBV5-1,CASSLAVLNYNEQFF,TGCGCCAGCAGCTTGGCTGTTTTAAATTACAATGAGCAGTTCTTC
-,TRBJ2-3,many,TRBV6-4,CASSDSIGGPDTQYF,TGTGCCAGCAGTGACTCGATCGGGGGGCCGGATACGCAGTATTTT
-,TRBJ2-7,once,TRBV12-5,CASGFLIRQGPYEQYF,TGTGCTAGTGGATTCCTCATTAGGCAGGGTCCCTACGAGCAGTACTTC
TRBD2,TRBJ2-5,few,TRBV27,CASSTPSGGASRGETQYF,TGTGCCAGCAGTACCCCTAGCGGGGGGGCGAGTAGGGGAGAGACCCAGTACTTC
-,TRBJ1-1,once,TRBV30,CAWSVGKTSEAFF,TGTGCCTGGAGTGTTGGCAAAACTTCTGAAGCTTTCTTT
TRBD1,TRBJ2-1,few,TRBV11-1,CASSLTGGSAYNEQFF,TGTGCCAGCAGCTTGACAGGGGGCTCGGCCTACAATGAGCAGTTCTTC
-,TRBJ2-5,few,TRBV11-3,CASSEGGRGQETQYF,TGTGCCAGCAGCGAGGGGGGCAGGGGCCAAGAGACCCAGTACTTC
TRBD1,TRBJ1-1,many,TRBV28,CASRHPDRVNTEAFF,TGTGCCAGCAGGCACCCCGACAGGGTTAACACTGAAGCTTTCTTT
TRBD2,TRBJ2-3,-,TRBV5-1,CASSLGRGAYTDTQYF,TGCGCCAGCAGCTTGGGGCGGGGGGCCTACACAGATACGCAGTATTTT
-,TRBJ1-2,many,TRBV20-1,CSARDQSVNYGYTF,TGCAGTGCTAGAGATCAGTCAGTGAACTATGGCTACACCTTC
-,TRBJ1-1,-,TRBV18,CASSPPLWTEAFF,TGTGCCAGCTCCCCACCCTTGTGGACTGAAGCTTTCTTT
-,TRBJ1-6,few,TRBV6-5,CASRPDKSNANSPLHF,TGTGCCAGCAGACCCGACAAAAGCAACGCGAATTCACCCCTCCACTTT
-,TRBJ1-3,few,TRBV4-1,CASSQSLGREKGNTIYF,TGCGCCAGCAGCCAATCTTTGGGCAGGGAAAAAGGAAACACCATATATTTT
-,TRBJ2-3,-,TRBV19,CASMWGSEDTQYF,TGTGCCAGTATGTGGGGTTCTGAAGATACGCAGTATTTT
-,TRBJ2-7,few,TRBV7-9,CASSPTTPAEQYF,TGTGCCAGCAGTCCCACGACCCCCGCCGAGCAGTACTTC
-,TRBJ2-5,-,TRBV7-3,CASSSVAKETRYF,TGTGCCAGCAGCTCGGTTGCTAAAGAGACCCGGTACTTC
TRBD1,TRBJ2-3,-,TRBV12-3/TRBV12-4,CASRPGQGSDTQYF,TGTGCCAGCAGACCGGGACAGGGGTCAGATACGCAGTATTTT
TRBD1,TRBJ1-1,few,TRBV20-1,CSDLDRGIWWGTEAFF,TGCAGTGACCTGGACAGGGGGATCTGGTGGGGCACTGAAGCTTTCTTT
-,TRBJ2-2,-,TRBV11-2,CASGPRGRGPGELFF,TGTGCCAGCGGGCCCCGCGGAAGGGGTCCCGGGGAGCTGTTTTTT
-,TRBJ1-1,few,TRBV5-1,CASSLGHPMNTEAFF,TGCGCCAGCAGCTTGGGGCACCCCATGAACACTGAAGCTTTCTTT
TRBD2,TRBJ2-1,few,TRBV6-5,CASSSPTSGGHNEQFF,TGTGCCAGCAGTTCCCCGACTAGCGGGGGCCACAATGAGCAGTTCTTC
-,TRBJ1-1,-,TRBV4-1,CASSQAQVGGSNTEAFF,TGCGCCAGCAGCCAAGCCCAGGTCGGAGGTTCGAACACTGAAGCTTTCTTT
-,TRBJ2-1,few,TRBV4-3,CASSPYLARGQNEQFF,TGCGCCAGCAGCCCCTATCTGGCCAGGGGCCAAAATGAGCAGTTCTTC
-,TRBJ2-7,many,TRBV2,CASSGQATYEQYF,TGTGCCAGCAGTGGACAGGCCACCTACGAGCAGTACTTC
-,TRBJ2-3,few,TRBV13,CASKRRGTDTQYF,TGTGCCAGTAAGCGGAGAGGCACAGATACGCAGTATTTT
-,TRBJ2-3,few,TRBV5-5,CASSLTRYTDTQYF,TGTGCCAGCAGCTTGACTAGGTACACAGATACGCAGTATTTT
-,TRBJ1-6,-,TRBV6-8,CASSYSPRVGSPLHF,TGTGCCAGCAGTTACTCGCCCAGGGTAGGATCACCCCTCCACTTT
TRBD1,TRBJ2-1,few,TRBV4-1,CASSQNRDRGYNEQFF,TGCGCCAGCAGCCAAAACCGGGACAGGGGCTACAATGAGCAGTTCTTC
TRBD1,TRBJ2-7,few,TRBV7-2,CASSLALGGTGAYREQYF,TGTGCCAGCAGCTTAGCGCTCGGAGGAACAGGGGCTTACCGCGAGCAGTACTTC